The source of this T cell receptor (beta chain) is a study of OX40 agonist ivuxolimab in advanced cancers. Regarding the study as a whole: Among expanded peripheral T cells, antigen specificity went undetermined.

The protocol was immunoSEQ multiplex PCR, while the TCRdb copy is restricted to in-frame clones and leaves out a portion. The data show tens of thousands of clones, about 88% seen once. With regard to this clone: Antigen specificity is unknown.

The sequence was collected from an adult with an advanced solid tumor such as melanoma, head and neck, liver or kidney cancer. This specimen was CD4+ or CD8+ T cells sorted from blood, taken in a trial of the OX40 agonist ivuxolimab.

The CDR3 region has the DNA TGTGCCAGCAGGGGACAGTTGGTCGTCAATGAGCAGTTCTTC. Amino acids: CASRGQLVVNEQFF. The V and J genes are TRBV5-5 and TRBJ2-1; 7 nucleotides agree with TRBD1. The CDR3 is made up of 14 amino acids. The trim removed 5 bases at V and 6 bases at J, leaving 8 bases unmatched. Germline CDR1 is SGHKS and CDR2 is YYEKEE (reference sequence).